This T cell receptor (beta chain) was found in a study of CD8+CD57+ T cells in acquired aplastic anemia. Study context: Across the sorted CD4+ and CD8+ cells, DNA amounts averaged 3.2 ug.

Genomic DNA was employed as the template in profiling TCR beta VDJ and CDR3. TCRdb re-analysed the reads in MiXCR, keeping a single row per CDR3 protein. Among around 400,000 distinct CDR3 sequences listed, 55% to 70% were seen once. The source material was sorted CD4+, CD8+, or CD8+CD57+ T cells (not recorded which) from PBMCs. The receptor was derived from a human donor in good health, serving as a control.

CDR3 in DNA: TGTGCCAGCTCACCCTTCGACGGAGGGCGGAGGGGCTACACCTTC. This sequence encodes CASSPFDGGRRGYTF. This chain connects TRBV2 to TRBJ1-2, with D unclear. The CDR3 consists of 15 residues. V was clipped by 8 bases and J by 8 bases, with 24 bases between them. CDR1 SNHLY and CDR2 FYNNEI come from the germline V gene.